A single sample gave rise to the 22 T cell receptor beta chains below, sequenced in a study of T cells in Graves' hyperthyroidism and ophthalmopathy. Using RNA transcripts as the source, TCR beta CDR3 regions were amplified. TCR CDR3 regions were first amplified by RT-PCR with HTBI primers. TCRdb re-called the multiplex PCR reads with MiXCR, one entry per CDR3 protein. The repertoire includes 600,000 to 700,000 distinct CDR3 sequences, 45% of them detected once, and 6.5% to 9% sits in the top ten. The sample consisted of peripheral blood or thyroid tissue (not recorded which). These receptors originate from an adult man with Graves' disease, either hyperthyroidism or ophthalmopathy (not recorded which).

The chain joins TRBV6-1 to TRBJ2-7; TRBD1 matches 8 bases. Trimming at V came to 3 bases and at J to 3 bases, leaving 4 bases not matched to a gene. This CDR3 comprises 14 residues. CDR1 is MNHNS, CDR2 SASEGT, per germline. CDR3 sequence (DNA): TGTGCCAGCAGTGAGGGGACAGGCCTCTACGAGCAGTACTTC. Translation gives CASSEGTGLYEQYF.

This clonotype was counted between two and nine times. A much larger clone differs by one base, so this may be a read error. This chain links TRBV7-6 with TRBJ2-7, with 11 positions matching TRBD1. This CDR3 is built from 14 residues. The junction had 8 bases not matched to a gene; V was cut back by 10 bases and J by 3 bases. CDR1 and CDR2 (germline): SGHVS, FNYEAQ. The CDR3 region has the DNA TGTGCCATCAGTGGGGACAGGGGGGACTACGAGCAGTACTTC. Translated, it gives CAISGDRGDYEQYF.

The V gene is TRBV7-9, the J gene TRBJ1-2; 9 bases map to TRBD1. The CDR3 is 18 residues long. J was trimmed by 2 bases and V by 5 bases; bases with no gene match: 15. Germline V gives CDR1 SEHNR, CDR2 FQNEAQ (reference sequence). The CDR3 coding sequence is TGTGCCAGCAGCGGCCGAGTGGACAGGGGCGCTTGGAACTATGGCTACACCTTC. Amino acids: CASSGRVDRGAWNYGYTF. Supplemented by reference TRBV7-9 and TRBJ1-2, the full variable domain reads DTGVSQNPRHKITKRGQNVTFRCDPISEHNRLYWYRQTLGQGPEFLTYFQNEAQLEKSRLLSDRFSAERPKGSFSTLEIQRTEQGDSAMYLCASSGRVDRGAWNYGYTFGSGTRLTVV.

The chain links TRBV20-1 to TRBJ2-7; 9 positions agree with TRBD1. CDR1 DFQATT and CDR2 SNEGSKA come from the germline V gene (reference sequence). This CDR3 comprises 14 residues. V dropped 6 bases and J dropped 5; count of bases not matched to a gene: 11. The CDR3 is CSAYYRGQGHEQYF. The CDR3 nucleotides are TGCAGTGCATACTACAGGGGGCAGGGCCACGAGCAGTACTTC.

The V and J genes are TRBV7-9 and TRBJ1-2; D is unclear. The CDR3 runs to 14 residues. The ends were cut back, 4 bases at V and 2 bases at J, with 11 bases in the middle. The germline V gene has CDR1 SEHNR and CDR2 FQNEAQ (reference sequence). This CDR3 is CASSSRSGNYGYTF. The CDR3 DNA is TGTGCCAGCAGCTCCCGCTCGGGGAACTATGGCTACACCTTC.

This clonotype was counted many times. This chain uses TRBV10-3 with TRBJ2-7, with TRBD1 matching 8 bases. The junction had 4 bases not matched to a gene; V was cut back by 2 bases and J by 4 bases. The germline V gene has CDR1 ENHRY and CDR2 SYGVKD. The CDR3 sequence is 14 residues long. CDR3 sequence reads: CAISEGRGHYEQYF. Here the CDR3 DNA reads TGTGCCATCAGTGAGGGCAGGGGGCATTACGAGCAGTACTTC.

The V call is TRBV29-1, the J call TRBJ1-3; D might be TRBD1 (5 bases). With 8 bases removed from V and 3 bases from J, the gap between germline ends came to 11 bases. This CDR3 is 12 amino acids long. The germline V gene has CDR1 SQVTM and CDR2 ANQGSEA. The CDR3 DNA sequence: TGCAGCTTAGGGACTGTTGGAAACACCATATATTTT. Protein: CSLGTVGNTIYF.

This clonotype was detected a few times. The chain joins TRBV6-6 to TRBJ1-2; D unclear. The CDR3 contains 11 residues. Per germline, CDR1 MNHNY and CDR2 SVGAGI (reference sequence). The CDR3: CVTLAAYGYTF. The CDR3 DNA sequence: TGTGTCACACTGGCCGCGTACGGCTACACCTTC.

The rearrangement joins TRBV7-9 to TRBJ2-7; 10 bases fit TRBD1. CDR1 and CDR2 (germline): SEHNR, FQNEAQ (reference sequence). After removal of 5 bases from V and 2 bases from J, the junction contained 9 bases not matched to a gene. The CDR3 totals 16 residues. The CDR3: CASSRHAGQGPYEQYF. Here the CDR3 DNA reads TGTGCCAGCAGCCGACACGCGGGACAGGGGCCCTACGAGCAGTACTTC.

The chain has TRBV20-1 and TRBJ1-2; D may be TRBD1 (5 bases). The CDR3 has 13 residues. CDR1 and CDR2 (germline): DFQATT, SNEGSKA (reference sequence). The germline V and J ends were trimmed by 1 base and 6 bases, with 12 bases remaining between them. The CDR3 region has the DNA TGCAGTGCTAGAGTTAGGGGCCAGGATGGCTACACCTTC. Protein: CSARVRGQDGYTF.

In this sample, this clonotype turned up a few times. This chain links TRBV7-9 with TRBJ1-5; 8 bases align to TRBD1. The CDR3 runs to 16 residues. V lost 5 bases, J lost 2 bases, and 8 bases stayed unmatched. The germline V gene has CDR1 SEHNR and CDR2 FQNEAQ (reference sequence). The CDR3 reads CASSMTGVTGNQPQHF. CDR3 nucleotides: TGTGCCAGCAGCATGACAGGGGTCACGGGCAATCAGCCCCAGCATTTT.

In regard to this clonotype: A much larger clone differs from this one at a single base, so this may be a read error. This is likely a read error, given that the CDR3 carries no conserved phenylalanine or tryptophan at its end. The chain links TRBV20-1 to TRBJ1-2; no firm D call. This CDR3 is 14 amino acids long. Germline CDR1 and CDR2: DFQATT and SNEGSKA (reference sequence). V was cut by 3 bases and J by 4 bases, with 15 bases left in between. CDR3 in amino acids: CSASELGPAYGYTL. Here the CDR3 DNA reads TGCAGTGCTAGTGAGTTAGGGCCGGCCTATGGCTACACCCTC.

The V call is TRBV29-1, the J call TRBJ1-1; TRBD1 matches 10 bases. Germline V gene data show CDR1 as SQVTM and CDR2 as ANQGSEA. Trimming at V came to 3 bases and at J to 6 bases, leaving 13 bases not matched to a gene. The CDR3 is 16 residues long. The CDR3 sequence: CSVEWPPGQGISEAFF. CDR3 nucleotide sequence: TGCAGCGTTGAGTGGCCCCCGGGACAGGGGATTTCTGAAGCTTTCTTT.

This clonotype was seen many times. The chain carries TRBV5-6 and TRBJ1-2, with a weak D call TRBD1 (6 bases). The V gene's germline CDR1 is SGHDT and CDR2 YYEEEE. This CDR3 region has 14 residues. Deletions cut 4 bases from V and 4 bases from J, with 14 bases between. CDR3 in DNA: TGTGCCAGCAGCCAGGACAGAGGAATCTATGGCTACACCTTC. Translated: CASSQDRGIYGYTF.

This clonotype has at least ten counts. The chain couples TRBV2 to TRBJ1-1, with D uncertain. The CDR3 totals 10 residues. V was pared by 1 base and J by 11 bases, with 5 bases between. Germline CDR1 is SNHLY and CDR2 is FYNNEI. CDR3 DNA: TGTGCCAGCAGTGAAGGTGGGGCTTTCTTT. Protein product: CASSEGGAFF.

The chain links TRBV25-1 to TRBJ1-3; maybe TRBD1 (6 bases). CDR3 length: 12 amino acids. Germline V gives CDR1 MGHDK, CDR2 SYGVNS. The CDR3 sequence is CARQVAGNTIYF. The CDR3 DNA follows: TGTGCGCGACAGGTGGCTGGAAACACCATATATTTT.

About this clonotype itself: The junction departs from the called germline gene at one end, perhaps through a read error. The chain carries TRBV10-2 and TRBJ1-2, with 7 bases aligning to TRBD1. CDR1 WSHSY and CDR2 SAAADI come from the germline V gene. This CDR3 has 14 residues. The CDR3 loop reads CASNPTGAGYGFTF. CDR3 nucleotide sequence: TGCGCCAGCAACCCAACAGGGGCAGGCTATGGCTTCACCTTC.

This clonotype was seen repeatedly, ten times or more. The gene calls are TRBV12-3 or TRBV12-4 and TRBJ1-2; D unresolved. The CDR3 has 11 amino acids. Trimming took 3 bases from V and 14 from J, leaving 13 bases between them. CDR3 residues: CASSLGAGKTF. The DNA of the CDR3 is TGTGCCAGCAGTTTGGGCGCGGGGAAAACCTTC.

This clonotype showed up just a few times. V usage is TRBV7-2 and J usage is TRBJ2-7; D is perhaps TRBD2 (5 bases). The CDR3 runs 12 residues. V lost 6 bases and J 7 bases, leaving 13 bases between the germline ends. Germline V gene sequence: CDR1 SGHTA, CDR2 FQGNSA. CDR3 in DNA: TGTGCCAGCAGTTTCGGGGTGTGGGAGCAGTACTTC. Protein sequence: CASSFGVWEQYF.

This clonotype occurred many times. This chain joins TRBV14 and TRBJ1-1; D remains ambiguous. CDR1 SGHDN and CDR2 FVKESK come from the germline V gene. V lost 4 bases and J 2 bases, leaving 8 bases between the germline ends. The CDR3 loop spans 13 amino acids. The CDR3 sequence is CASSLGINTEAFF. The CDR3 DNA is TGTGCCAGCAGCCTCGGGATTAACACTGAAGCTTTCTTT.

This clonotype has more than one count but fewer than ten. The chain joins TRBV20-1 to TRBJ1-4; 8 bases line up with TRBD1. V gave up 5 bases and J gave up 0 bases; unmatched junction bases: 5. The CDR3 spans 15 residues. Germline-derived CDR1 and CDR2 are DFQATT and SNEGSKA (reference sequence). The CDR3 nucleotides are TGCAGTGCTGCTCCGGGACAGGCAACTAATGAAAAACTGTTTTTT. Protein sequence: CSAAPGQATNEKLFF.

The chain combines TRBV24-1 with TRBJ2-2; 11 nucleotides align to TRBD2. CDR1 KGHDR and CDR2 SFDVKD come from the germline V gene. V shed 3 bases, J shed 5 bases, and the junction held 4 bases outside the gene matches. The CDR3 covers 16 residues. The CDR3 DNA reads TGTGCCACCAGTGATCCGACTAGCGGGGATACCGGGGAGCTGTTTTTT. Translation: CATSDPTSGDTGELFF.